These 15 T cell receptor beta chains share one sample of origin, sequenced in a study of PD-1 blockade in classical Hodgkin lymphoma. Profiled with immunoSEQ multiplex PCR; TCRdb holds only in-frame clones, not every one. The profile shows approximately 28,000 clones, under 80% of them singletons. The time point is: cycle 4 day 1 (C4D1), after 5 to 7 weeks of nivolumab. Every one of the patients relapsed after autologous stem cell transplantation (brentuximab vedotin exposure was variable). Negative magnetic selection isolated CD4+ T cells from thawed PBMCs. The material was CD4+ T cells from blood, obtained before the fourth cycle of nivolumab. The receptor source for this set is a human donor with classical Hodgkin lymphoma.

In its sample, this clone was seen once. In DNA form, the CDR3 reads TGTGCCAGCAGTGAAGCCTGGCAGACCCAGTACTTC. Protein sequence: CASSEAWQTQYF. The chain combines TRBV6-1 with TRBJ2-5; D remains unclear. The length of the CDR3 is 12 residues. Germline values: CDR1 MNHNS, CDR2 SASEGT. Trimming took off 0 bases at V and 6 bases at J, with 5 bases between the two ends.

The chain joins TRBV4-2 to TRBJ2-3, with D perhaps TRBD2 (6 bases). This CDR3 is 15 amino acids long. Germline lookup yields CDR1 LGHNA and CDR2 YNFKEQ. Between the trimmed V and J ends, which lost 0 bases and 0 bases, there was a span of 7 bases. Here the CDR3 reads CASSQERESTDTQYF. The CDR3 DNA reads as TGTGCCAGCAGCCAAGAACGGGAGAGCACAGATACGCAGTATTTT.

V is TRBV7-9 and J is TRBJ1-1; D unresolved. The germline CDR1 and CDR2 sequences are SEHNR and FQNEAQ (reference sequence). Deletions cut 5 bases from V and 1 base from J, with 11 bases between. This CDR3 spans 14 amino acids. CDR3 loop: CASSPKGSNTEAFF. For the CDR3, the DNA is TGTGCCAGCAGCCCCAAGGGATCGAACACTGAAGCTTTCTTT.

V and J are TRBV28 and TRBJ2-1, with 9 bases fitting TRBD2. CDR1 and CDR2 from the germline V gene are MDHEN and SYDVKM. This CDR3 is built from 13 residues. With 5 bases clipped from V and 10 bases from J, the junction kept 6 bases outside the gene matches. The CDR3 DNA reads TGTGCCAGCAGTACTAGCGGGCGGGGGGAGCAGTTCTTC. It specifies CASSTSGRGEQFF.

CDR3 in amino acids: CASSLGTSGRTTGELFF. In nucleotides, the CDR3 is TGTGCCAGCAGTTTAGGGACTAGCGGGAGGACCACCGGGGAGCTGTTTTTT. The chain has TRBV27 and TRBJ2-2; the match to TRBD2 covers 15 bases. Per the germline V gene, CDR1 is MNHEY and CDR2 is SMNVEV (reference sequence). CDR3 length equals 17 residues. The trim removed 2 bases at V and 4 bases at J, leaving 2 bases unmatched.

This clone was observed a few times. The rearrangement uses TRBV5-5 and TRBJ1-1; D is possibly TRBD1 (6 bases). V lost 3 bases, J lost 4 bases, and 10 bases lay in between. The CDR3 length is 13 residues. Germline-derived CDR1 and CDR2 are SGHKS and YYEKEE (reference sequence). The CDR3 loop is CASSYRVGTEAFF. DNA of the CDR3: TGTGCCAGCAGCTACAGGGTTGGCACTGAAGCTTTCTTT.

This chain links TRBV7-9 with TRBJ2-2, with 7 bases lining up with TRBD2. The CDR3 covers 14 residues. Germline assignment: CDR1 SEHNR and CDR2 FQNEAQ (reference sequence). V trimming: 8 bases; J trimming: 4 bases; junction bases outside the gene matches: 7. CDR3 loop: CASGIGRGTGELFF. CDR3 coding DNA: TGTGCCAGCGGCATAGGGAGGGGCACCGGGGAGCTGTTTTTT.

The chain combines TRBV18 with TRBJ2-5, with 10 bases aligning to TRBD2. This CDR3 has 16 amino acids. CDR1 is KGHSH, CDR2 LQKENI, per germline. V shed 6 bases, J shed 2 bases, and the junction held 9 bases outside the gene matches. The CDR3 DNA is TGTGCCAGCTCGGCGGCTAGCGGGGGATTTCAAGAGACCCAGTACTTC. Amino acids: CASSAASGGFQETQYF.

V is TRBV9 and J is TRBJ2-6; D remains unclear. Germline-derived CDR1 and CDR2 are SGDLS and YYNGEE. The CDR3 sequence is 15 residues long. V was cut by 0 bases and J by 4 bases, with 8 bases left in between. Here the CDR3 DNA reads TGTGCCAGCAGCGTAGAGGGTTCCGGGGCCAACGTCCTGACTTTC. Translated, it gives CASSVEGSGANVLTF.

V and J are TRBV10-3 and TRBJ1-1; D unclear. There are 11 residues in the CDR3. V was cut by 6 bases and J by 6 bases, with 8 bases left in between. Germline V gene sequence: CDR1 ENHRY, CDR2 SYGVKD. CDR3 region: CAIRTVAEAFF. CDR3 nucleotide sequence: TGTGCCATCAGGACGGTGGCTGAAGCTTTCTTT.

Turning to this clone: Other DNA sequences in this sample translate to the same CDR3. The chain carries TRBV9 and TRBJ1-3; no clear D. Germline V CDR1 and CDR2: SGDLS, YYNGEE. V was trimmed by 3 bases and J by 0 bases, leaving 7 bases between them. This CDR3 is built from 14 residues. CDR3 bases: TGTGCCAGCAGCGGGCCTCCCTCTGGAAACACCATATATTTT. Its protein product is CASSGPPSGNTIYF.

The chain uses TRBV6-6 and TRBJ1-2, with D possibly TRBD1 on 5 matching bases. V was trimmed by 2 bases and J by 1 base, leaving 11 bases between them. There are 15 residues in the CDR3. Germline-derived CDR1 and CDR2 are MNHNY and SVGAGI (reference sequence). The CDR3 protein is CASSYGDSYNYGYTF. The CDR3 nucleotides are TGTGCCAGCAGTTACGGCGACAGTTATAACTATGGCTACACCTTC.

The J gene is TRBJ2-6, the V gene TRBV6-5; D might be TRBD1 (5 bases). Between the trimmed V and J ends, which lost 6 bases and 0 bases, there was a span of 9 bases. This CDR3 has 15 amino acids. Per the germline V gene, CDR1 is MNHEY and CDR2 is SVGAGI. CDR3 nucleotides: TGTGCCAGCAGCTATCAGGGCTCTGGGGCCAACGTCCTGACTTTC. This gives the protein CASSYQGSGANVLTF.

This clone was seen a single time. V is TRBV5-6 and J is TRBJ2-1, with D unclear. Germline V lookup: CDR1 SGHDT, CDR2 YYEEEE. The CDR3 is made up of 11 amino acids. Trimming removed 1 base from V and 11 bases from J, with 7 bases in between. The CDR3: CASSLWRQQFF. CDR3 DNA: TGTGCCAGCAGCTTGTGGCGGCAGCAGTTCTTC.

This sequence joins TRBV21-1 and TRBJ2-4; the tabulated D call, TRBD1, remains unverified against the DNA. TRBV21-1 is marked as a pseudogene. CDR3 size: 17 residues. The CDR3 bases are TGTGCCAGCAGCAAATTTAGGGGCATACTAGCCAAAAACATTCAGTACTTC. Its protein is CASSKFRGILAKNIQYF.